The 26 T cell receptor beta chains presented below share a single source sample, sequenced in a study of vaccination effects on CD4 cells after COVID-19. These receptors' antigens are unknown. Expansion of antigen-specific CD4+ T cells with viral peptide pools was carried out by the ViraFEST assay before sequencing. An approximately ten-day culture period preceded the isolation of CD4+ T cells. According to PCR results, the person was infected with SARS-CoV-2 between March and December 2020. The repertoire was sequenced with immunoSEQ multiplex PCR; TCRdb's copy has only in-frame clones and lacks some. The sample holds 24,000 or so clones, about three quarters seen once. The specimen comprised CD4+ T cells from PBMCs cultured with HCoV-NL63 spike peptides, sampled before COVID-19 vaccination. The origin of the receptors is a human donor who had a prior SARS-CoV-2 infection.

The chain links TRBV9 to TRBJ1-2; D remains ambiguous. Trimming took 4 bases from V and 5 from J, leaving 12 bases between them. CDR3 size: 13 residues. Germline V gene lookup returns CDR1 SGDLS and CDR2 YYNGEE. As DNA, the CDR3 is TGTGCCAGCAGCAAAGACGGAACATATGGCTACACCTTC. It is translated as CASSKDGTYGYTF.

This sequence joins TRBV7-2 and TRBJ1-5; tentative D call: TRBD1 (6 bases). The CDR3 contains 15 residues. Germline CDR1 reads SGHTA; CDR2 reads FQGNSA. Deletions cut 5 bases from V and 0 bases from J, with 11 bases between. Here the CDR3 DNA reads TGTGCCAGCAGCCTGACAGGAGATAGCAATCAGCCCCAGCATTTT. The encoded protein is CASSLTGDSNQPQHF.

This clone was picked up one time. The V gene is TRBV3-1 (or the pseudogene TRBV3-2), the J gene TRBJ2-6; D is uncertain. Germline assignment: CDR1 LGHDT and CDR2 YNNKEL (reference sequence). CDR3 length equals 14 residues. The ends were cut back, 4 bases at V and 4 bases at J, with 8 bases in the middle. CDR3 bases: TGTGCCAGCAGCCTAAACAACGGGGCCAACGTCCTGACTTTC. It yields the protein CASSLNNGANVLTF.

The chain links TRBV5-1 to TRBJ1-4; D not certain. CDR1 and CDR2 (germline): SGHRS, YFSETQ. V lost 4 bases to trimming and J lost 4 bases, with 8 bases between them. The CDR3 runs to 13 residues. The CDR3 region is CASSQELNEKLFF. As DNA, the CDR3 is TGCGCCAGCAGCCAGGAACTTAATGAAAAACTGTTTTTT.

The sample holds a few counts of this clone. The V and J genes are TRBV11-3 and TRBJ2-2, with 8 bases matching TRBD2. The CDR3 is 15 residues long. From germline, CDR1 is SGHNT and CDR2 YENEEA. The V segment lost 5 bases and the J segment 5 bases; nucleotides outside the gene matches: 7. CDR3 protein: CASSPGASGTGELFF. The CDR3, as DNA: TGTGCCAGCAGCCCAGGCGCTAGCGGGACCGGGGAGCTGTTTTTT.

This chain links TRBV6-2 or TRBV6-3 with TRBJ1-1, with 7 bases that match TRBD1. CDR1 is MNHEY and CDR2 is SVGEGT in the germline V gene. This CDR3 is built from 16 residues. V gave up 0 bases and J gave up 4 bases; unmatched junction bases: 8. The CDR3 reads CASSYSLTGVGTEAFF. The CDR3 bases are TGTGCCAGCAGTTACTCCCTAACAGGGGTAGGCACTGAAGCTTTCTTT.

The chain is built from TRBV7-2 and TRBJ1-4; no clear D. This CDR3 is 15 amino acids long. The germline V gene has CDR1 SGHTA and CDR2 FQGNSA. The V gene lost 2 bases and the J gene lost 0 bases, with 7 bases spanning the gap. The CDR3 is CASSLRPSTNEKLFF. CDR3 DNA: TGTGCCAGCAGCTTACGACCCTCAACTAATGAAAAACTGTTTTTT.

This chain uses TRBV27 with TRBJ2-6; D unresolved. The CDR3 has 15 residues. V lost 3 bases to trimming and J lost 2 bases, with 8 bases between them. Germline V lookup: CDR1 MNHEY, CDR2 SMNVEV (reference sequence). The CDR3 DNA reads TGTGCCAGCAGTTTTGTGGTAACTGGGGCCAACGTCCTGACTTTC. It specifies CASSFVVTGANVLTF.

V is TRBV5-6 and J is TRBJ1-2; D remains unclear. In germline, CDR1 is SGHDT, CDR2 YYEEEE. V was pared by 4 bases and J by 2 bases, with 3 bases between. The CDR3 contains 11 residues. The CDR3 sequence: CASSLNYGYTF. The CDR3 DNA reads TGTGCCAGCAGCCTGAACTATGGCTACACCTTC. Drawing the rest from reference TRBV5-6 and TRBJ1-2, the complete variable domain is DAGVTQSPTHLIKTRGQQVTLRCSPKSGHDTVSWYQQALGQGPQFIFQYYEEEERQRGNFPDRFSGHQFPNYSSELNVNALLLGDSALYLCASSLNYGYTFGSGTRLTVV.

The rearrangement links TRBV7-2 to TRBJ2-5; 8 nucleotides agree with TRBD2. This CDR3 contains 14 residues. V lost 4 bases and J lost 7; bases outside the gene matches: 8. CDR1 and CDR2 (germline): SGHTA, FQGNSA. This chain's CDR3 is CASSSPGLGVTQYF. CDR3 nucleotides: TGTGCCAGCAGCTCTCCGGGACTAGGCGTGACCCAGTACTTC.

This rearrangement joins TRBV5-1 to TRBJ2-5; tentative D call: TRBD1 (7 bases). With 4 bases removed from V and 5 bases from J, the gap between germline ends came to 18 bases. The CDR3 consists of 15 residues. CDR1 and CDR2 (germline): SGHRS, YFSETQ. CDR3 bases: TGCGCCAGCAGCGAATACACGACAGGGAGGGAGACCCAGTACTTC. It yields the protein CASSEYTTGRETQYF. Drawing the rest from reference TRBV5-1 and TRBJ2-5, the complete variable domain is KAGVTQTPRYLIKTRGQQVTLSCSPISGHRSVSWYQQTPGQGLQFLFEYFSETQRNKGNFPGRFSGRQFSNSRSEMNVSTLELGDSALYLCASSEYTTGRETQYFGPGTRLLVL.

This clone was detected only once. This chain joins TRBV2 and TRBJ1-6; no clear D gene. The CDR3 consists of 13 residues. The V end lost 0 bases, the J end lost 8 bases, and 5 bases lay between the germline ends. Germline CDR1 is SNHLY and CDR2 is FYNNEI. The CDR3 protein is CASSEAGDSPLHF. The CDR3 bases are TGTGCCAGCAGTGAAGCTGGGGATTCACCCCTCCACTTT.

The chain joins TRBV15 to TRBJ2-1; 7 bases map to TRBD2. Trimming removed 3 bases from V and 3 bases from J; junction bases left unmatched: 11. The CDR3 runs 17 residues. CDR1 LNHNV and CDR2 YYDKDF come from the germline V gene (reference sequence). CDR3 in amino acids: CATSRVRRSGDYNEQFF. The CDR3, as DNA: TGTGCCACCAGCAGGGTCCGGAGGAGCGGGGACTACAATGAGCAGTTCTTC.

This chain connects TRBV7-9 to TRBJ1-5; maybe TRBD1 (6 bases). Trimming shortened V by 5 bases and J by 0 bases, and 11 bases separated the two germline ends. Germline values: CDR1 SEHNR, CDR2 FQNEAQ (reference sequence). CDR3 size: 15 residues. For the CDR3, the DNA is TGTGCCAGCAGCCCTAGGGGGAATAGCAATCAGCCCCAGCATTTT. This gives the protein CASSPRGNSNQPQHF.

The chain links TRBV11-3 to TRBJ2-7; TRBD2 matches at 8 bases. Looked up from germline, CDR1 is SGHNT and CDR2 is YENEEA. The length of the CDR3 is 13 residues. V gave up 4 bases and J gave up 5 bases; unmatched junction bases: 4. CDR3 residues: CASSSGLEDEQYF. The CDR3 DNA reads TGTGCCAGCAGCTCGGGACTAGAAGACGAGCAGTACTTC.

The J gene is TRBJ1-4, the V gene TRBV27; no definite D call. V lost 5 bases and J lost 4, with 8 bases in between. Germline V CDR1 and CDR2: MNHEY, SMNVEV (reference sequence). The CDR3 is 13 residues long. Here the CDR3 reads CASSRAHNEKLFF. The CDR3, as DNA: TGTGCCAGCAGTCGGGCCCATAATGAAAAACTGTTTTTT.

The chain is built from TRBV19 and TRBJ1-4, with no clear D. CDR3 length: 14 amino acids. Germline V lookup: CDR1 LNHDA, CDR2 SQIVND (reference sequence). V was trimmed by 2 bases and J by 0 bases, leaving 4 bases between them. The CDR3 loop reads CASSITATNEKLFF. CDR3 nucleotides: TGTGCCAGTAGTATAACTGCAACTAATGAAAAACTGTTTTTT.

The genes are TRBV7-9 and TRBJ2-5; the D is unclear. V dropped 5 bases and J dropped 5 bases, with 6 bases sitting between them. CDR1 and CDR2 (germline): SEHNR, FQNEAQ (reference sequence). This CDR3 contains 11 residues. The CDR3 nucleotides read TGTGCCAGCAGCGCGCGGGAGACCCAGTACTTC. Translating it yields CASSARETQYF.

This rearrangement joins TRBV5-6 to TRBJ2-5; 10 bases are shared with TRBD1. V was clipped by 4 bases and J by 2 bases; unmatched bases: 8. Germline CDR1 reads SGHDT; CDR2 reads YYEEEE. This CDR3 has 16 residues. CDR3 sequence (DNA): TGTGCCAGCAGCCGTACCGGGACAGGGGAACAAGAGACCCAGTACTTC. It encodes CASSRTGTGEQETQYF.

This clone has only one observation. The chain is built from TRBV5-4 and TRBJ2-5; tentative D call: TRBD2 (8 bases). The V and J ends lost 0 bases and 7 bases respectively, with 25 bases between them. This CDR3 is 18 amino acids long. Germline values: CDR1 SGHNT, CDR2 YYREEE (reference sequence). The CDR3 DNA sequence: TGTGCCAGCAGCTTGGCCGAGGGGGCGGGAGGCCCCGGGGGGACCCAGTACTTC. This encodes CASSLAEGAGGPGGTQYF.

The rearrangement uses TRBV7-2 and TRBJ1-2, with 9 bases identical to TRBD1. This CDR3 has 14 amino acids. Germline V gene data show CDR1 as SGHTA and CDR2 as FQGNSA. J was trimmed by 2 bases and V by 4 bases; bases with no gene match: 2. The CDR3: CASSSGTGNYGYTF. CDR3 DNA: TGTGCCAGCAGCTCCGGGACAGGGAACTATGGCTACACCTTC.

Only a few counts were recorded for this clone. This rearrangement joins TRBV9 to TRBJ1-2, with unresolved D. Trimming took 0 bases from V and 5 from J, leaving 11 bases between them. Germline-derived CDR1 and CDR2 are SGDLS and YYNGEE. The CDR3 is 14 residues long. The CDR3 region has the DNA TGTGCCAGCAGCGTAGACGGCAGTCCGTATGGCTACACCTTC. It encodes CASSVDGSPYGYTF.

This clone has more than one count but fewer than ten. The CDR3 nucleotides are TGTGCCATCAGTGAGCTCAGGGGTGGGGGACTATATGGCTACACCTTC. This codes for CAISELRGGGLYGYTF. V is TRBV10-3 and J is TRBJ1-2; possible D gene TRBD1, 6 bases. With 2 bases removed from V and 5 bases from J, the gap between germline ends came to 18 bases. The CDR3 length is 16 residues. CDR1 and CDR2 from the germline V gene are ENHRY and SYGVKD.

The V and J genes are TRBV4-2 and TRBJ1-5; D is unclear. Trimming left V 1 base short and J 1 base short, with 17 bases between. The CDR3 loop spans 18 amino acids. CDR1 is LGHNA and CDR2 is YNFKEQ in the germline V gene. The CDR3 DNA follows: TGTGCCAGCAGCCAAGCACCGGGTCAGGCCAGGAGCAATCAGCCCCAGCATTTT. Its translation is CASSQAPGQARSNQPQHF.

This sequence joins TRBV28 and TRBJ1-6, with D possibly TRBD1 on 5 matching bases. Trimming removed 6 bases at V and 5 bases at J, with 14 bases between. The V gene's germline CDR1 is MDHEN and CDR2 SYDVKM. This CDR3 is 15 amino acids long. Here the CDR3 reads CASSLAGGDNSPLHF. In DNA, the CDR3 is TGTGCCAGCAGCCTAGCGGGGGGGGATAATTCACCCCTCCACTTT.

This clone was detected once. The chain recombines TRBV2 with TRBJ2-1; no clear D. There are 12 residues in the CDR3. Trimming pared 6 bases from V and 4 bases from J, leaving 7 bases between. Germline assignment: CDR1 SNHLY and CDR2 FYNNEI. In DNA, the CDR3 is TGTGCCAGCAGCCCCATGTACAATGAGCAGTTCTTC. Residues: CASSPMYNEQFF.